This T cell receptor (beta chain) came from a study of PD-L1 blockade in urothelial cancer. In germline, CDR1 is SGHNT, CDR2 YYREEE (reference sequence). The CDR3 runs to 13 residues. Trimming removed 0 bases from V and 1 base from J, with 5 bases in between. Time point defined: peripheral blood 6 weeks after treatment start. Generated by immunoSEQ multiplex PCR, the TCRdb table keeps only in-frame clones and is missing some. Seen here are around 38,000 clones, 65% to 90% observed once, and the top ten hold about 23%. The rearrangement links TRBV5-4 to TRBJ2-7; no reliable D call. The specimen was PBMCs, collected around atezolizumab (anti-PD-L1) treatment. This clonotype was obtained from a man in his sixties with urothelial cancer. The CDR3 sequence: CASSLGRSYEQYF. The DNA of the CDR3 is TGTGCCAGCAGCTTGGGCAGATCCTACGAGCAGTACTTC.